These 24 T cell receptor beta chains came from one sample sequenced in a study of T cells in tuberculosis. Profiling relied on immunoSEQ multiplex PCR, and the TCRdb table lists in-frame clones only, not all of them. The sample lists some 26,000 clones, more than 90% occurring once. Sequencing was performed on PBMCs. These receptors were taken from a donor between 5 and 29 years old with latent tuberculosis or without tuberculosis infection. Some clones in this sample may be carry-over from other donors' samples.

The CDR3 sequence: CASSLRTRNYEQYF. CDR3 bases: TGTGCCAGCAGTTTAAGGACTAGAAACTACGAGCAGTACTTC. The V call is TRBV6-5, the J call TRBJ2-7, with 7 positions matching TRBD2. The CDR3 totals 14 residues. J lost 3 bases, V lost 4 bases, and 6 bases had no gene match. Germline lookup yields CDR1 MNHEY and CDR2 SVGAGI.

The chain has TRBV27 and TRBJ1-5; TRBD1 might be the D (5 bases). The ends were cut back, 2 bases at V and 6 bases at J, with 8 bases in the middle. This CDR3 is built from 13 residues. The germline gives CDR1 MNHEY, CDR2 SMNVEV (reference sequence). CDR3: CASSLQGIQPQHF. DNA of the CDR3: TGTGCCAGCAGTTTACAGGGCATTCAGCCCCAGCATTTT.

The chain uses TRBV7-2 and TRBJ2-1; 7 bases map to TRBD1. CDR3 length equals 15 residues. Per the germline V gene, CDR1 is SGHTA and CDR2 is FQGNSA. The V and J ends lost 4 bases and 2 bases, in that order; junction bases with no gene match: 5. The CDR3: CASSSTGAAYNEQFF. The CDR3 DNA reads TGTGCCAGCAGCTCTACAGGGGCGGCCTACAATGAGCAGTTCTTC. Together with reference TRBV7-2 and TRBJ2-1, the CDR3 gives the full variable domain: GAGVSQSPSNKVTEKGKDVELRCDPISGHTALYWYRQSLGQGLEFLIYFQGNSAPDKSGLPSDRFSAERTGGSVSTLTIQRTQQEDSAVYLCASSSTGAAYNEQFFGPGTRLTVL.

This rearrangement joins TRBV5-4 to TRBJ1-1; TRBD1 aligns across 8 bases. J lost 4 bases, V lost 5 bases, and 10 bases had no gene match. CDR3 length: 15 residues. CDR1 SGHNT and CDR2 YYREEE come from the germline V gene (reference sequence). CDR3 residues: CASRRGGQGITEAFF. CDR3 bases: TGTGCCAGCAGACGTGGTGGACAGGGCATCACTGAAGCTTTCTTT.

The rearrangement uses TRBV4-1 and TRBJ2-2; no clear D. The ends were cut back, 7 bases at V and 0 bases at J, with 3 bases in the middle. In germline, CDR1 is MGHRA, CDR2 YSYEKL. The CDR3 is 12 residues long. The CDR3 region is CASTPNTGELFF. DNA for the CDR3: TGCGCCAGCACTCCGAACACCGGGGAGCTGTTTTTT.

The chain has TRBV29-1 and TRBJ2-1, with D perhaps TRBD2 (5 bases). The CDR3 has 15 amino acids. Germline values: CDR1 SQVTM, CDR2 ANQGSEA. Trimming removed 3 bases from V and 2 bases from J, with 14 bases in between. CDR3 bases: TGCAGCGTTGACTTTTCGGGGTTGCCCTACAATGAGCAGTTCTTC. Protein: CSVDFSGLPYNEQFF.

The chain employs TRBV25-1 and TRBJ2-3; a possible D gene is TRBD2 (6 bases). Germline V gene sequence: CDR1 MGHDK, CDR2 SYGVNS. The ends were cut back, 1 base at V and 7 bases at J, with 15 bases in the middle. The CDR3 is 15 amino acids. The CDR3 sequence: CASSEWGGNANTQYF. CDR3 nucleotides: TGTGCCAGCAGTGAATGGGGCGGGAATGCGAATACGCAGTATTTT.

The V gene is TRBV12-5, the J gene TRBJ1-6; no clear D gene. V was shortened by 3 bases and J by 7 bases, with 16 bases between the two germline ends. From germline, CDR1 is LGHNT and CDR2 FRNRAP. The CDR3 has 16 amino acids. The CDR3 loop is CASGLILGEINSPLHF. CDR3 bases: TGTGCTAGTGGTTTAATTCTTGGGGAGATAAATTCACCCCTCCACTTT.

This sequence joins TRBV11-2 and TRBJ1-1; D is undetermined. Germline lookup yields CDR1 SGHAT and CDR2 FQNNGV. The CDR3 runs 15 residues. V lost 5 bases and J 3 bases, leaving 16 bases between the germline ends. CDR3 sequence: CASSQRRHTYTEAFF. As DNA, the CDR3 is TGTGCCAGCAGCCAGCGCCGCCACACATACACTGAAGCTTTCTTT.

This chain joins TRBV10-2 and TRBJ2-7; weak D call: TRBD2 (6 bases). Per germline, CDR1 WSHSY and CDR2 SAAADI. This CDR3 has 14 residues. Between the trimmed V and J ends, which lost 3 bases and 2 bases, there was a span of 11 bases. The CDR3 nucleotides are TGCGCCAGCAGTGATGGGAGGAGAACCTACGAGCAGTACTTC. Amino acids: CASSDGRRTYEQYF.

J is TRBJ1-2 and V is TRBV6-1, with TRBD1 matching 7 bases. The CDR3 runs 16 residues. V was clipped by 4 bases and J by 0 bases; unmatched bases: 8. Germline loops: CDR1 MNHNS, CDR2 SASEGT. The CDR3 region is CASSGQGQTANYGYTF. As DNA, the CDR3 is TGTGCCAGCAGTGGACAGGGCCAGACCGCTAACTATGGCTACACCTTC.

The chain is built from TRBV18 and TRBJ2-7, with D perhaps TRBD1 (6 bases). V was shortened by 2 bases and J by 1 base, with 9 bases between the two germline ends. In germline, CDR1 is KGHSH, CDR2 LQKENI. The CDR3 sequence is 14 residues long. The CDR3 loop is CASSPGQRSYEQYF. In nucleotides, the CDR3 is TGTGCCAGCTCACCAGGACAGAGGTCCTACGAGCAGTACTTC.

V gene TRBV11-2 combines with J gene TRBJ1-2; possible D gene TRBD1, 6 bases. Trimming stripped 0 bases from V and 1 base from J, with 9 bases between. The CDR3 extends over 15 amino acids. Germline V gene sequence: CDR1 SGHAT, CDR2 FQNNGV. The CDR3 region is CASSLEQGGNYGYTF. CDR3 DNA: TGTGCCAGCAGCTTAGAACAGGGTGGTAACTATGGCTACACCTTC.

The gene calls are TRBV9 and TRBJ1-3; unclear D gene. This CDR3 spans 13 amino acids. Germline V CDR1 and CDR2: SGDLS, YYNGEE. The germline V and J ends were trimmed by 4 bases and 1 base, with 6 bases remaining between them. The CDR3 spells CASSSRSGNTIYF. The CDR3 bases are TGTGCCAGCAGCTCCCGTTCTGGAAACACCATATATTTT. Complete variable domain (other parts from reference TRBV9 and TRBJ1-3): DSGVTQTPKHLITATGQRVTLRCSPRSGDLSVYWYQQSLDQGLQFLIQYYNGEERAKGNILERFSAQQFPDLHSELNLSSLELGDSALYFCASSSRSGNTIYFGEGSWLTVV.

This clone was observed a single time. The chain uses TRBV29-1 and TRBJ1-1; D gene ambiguous. CDR3 length equals 15 residues. Between the trimmed V and J ends, which lost 7 bases and 0 bases, there was a span of 18 bases. The germline gives CDR1 SQVTM, CDR2 ANQGSEA. As DNA, the CDR3 is TGCAGCGCCAAAATAGAGGCGTTAATGAACACTGAAGCTTTCTTT. It yields the protein CSAKIEALMNTEAFF. Looking up the rest from reference TRBV29-1 and TRBJ1-1 gives the full variable domain: SAVISQKPSRDICQRGTSLTIQCQVDSQVTMMFWYRQQPGQSLTLIATANQGSEATYESGFVIDKFPISRPNLTFSTLTVSNMSPEDSSIYLCSAKIEALMNTEAFFGQGTRLTVV.

The genes are TRBV19 and TRBJ1-1; 8 bases map to TRBD1. CDR3 length: 16 amino acids. Per germline, CDR1 LNHDA and CDR2 SQIVND (reference sequence). V shed 11 bases, J shed 5 bases, and the junction held 19 bases outside the gene matches. CDR3 sequence reads: CAARQQGVGGSTEAFF. The CDR3 DNA sequence: TGTGCCGCTCGGCAACAGGGGGTCGGGGGTAGTACTGAAGCTTTCTTT.

The V and J genes are TRBV19 and TRBJ1-5, with 7 bases identical to TRBD1. V dropped 6 bases and J dropped 13; count of bases not matched to a gene: 18. This CDR3 has 15 residues. Germline lookup yields CDR1 LNHDA and CDR2 SQIVND (reference sequence). The CDR3 nucleotides read TGTGCCAGTAGCACCCACCCGGGACAGTCGACTACGCAGCATTTT. It encodes CASSTHPGQSTTQHF.

J is TRBJ2-1 and V is TRBV2; TRBD1 matches 8 bases. The CDR3 has 13 residues. V trimming: 10 bases; J trimming: 7 bases; junction bases outside the gene matches: 9. The V gene's germline CDR1 is SNHLY and CDR2 FYNNEI. CDR3 loop: CAKTGVGLNEQFF. In DNA form, the CDR3 reads TGTGCCAAGACAGGGGTTGGTTTGAATGAGCAGTTCTTC.

The gene calls are TRBV4-3 and TRBJ1-1; perhaps TRBD1 as D (5 bases). The CDR3 length is 16 residues. V shed 0 bases and J shed 1 base, with 12 bases lying between them. Germline CDR1 LGHNA, CDR2 YSLEER. The CDR3 sequence: CASSQDRAGRNTEAFF. The CDR3 nucleotides are TGCGCCAGCAGCCAAGATCGAGCAGGGCGGAACACTGAAGCTTTCTTT.

The gene calls are TRBV9 and TRBJ1-1, with 9 bases matching TRBD1. The CDR3 totals 15 residues. Germline CDR1 and CDR2: SGDLS and YYNGEE. V was pared by 3 bases and J by 4 bases, with 7 bases of the junction left unmatched. The CDR3 protein is CASSAPGTGRTEAFF. The DNA of the CDR3 is TGTGCCAGCAGCGCGCCTGGGACAGGGCGCACTGAAGCTTTCTTT.

This sequence joins TRBV6-5 and TRBJ1-1; D might be TRBD1 (5 bases). Germline V gives CDR1 MNHEY, CDR2 SVGAGI. Trimming removed 6 bases from V and 0 bases from J, with 14 bases in between. The CDR3 consists of 15 residues. The CDR3, as DNA: TGTGCCAGCAGCCCCCGTGGGGCCTTGAACACTGAAGCTTTCTTT. Protein: CASSPRGALNTEAFF.

This chain joins TRBV30 and TRBJ2-7, with 10 bases aligning to TRBD1. The CDR3 consists of 14 residues. The germline V gene has CDR1 GTSNPN and CDR2 SVGIG (reference sequence). V shed 2 bases, J shed 3 bases, and the junction held 4 bases outside the gene matches. CDR3 amino acids: CAWSSGTGVYEQYF. The CDR3 nucleotides read TGTGCCTGGAGTTCCGGGACAGGGGTCTACGAGCAGTACTTC.

This clone was counted only a few times. This sequence joins TRBV19 and TRBJ2-7; 7 bases line up with TRBD1. CDR1 is LNHDA and CDR2 is SQIVND in the germline V gene (reference sequence). The CDR3 extends over 13 amino acids. Unmatched junction bases numbered 3, after V lost 4 bases and J lost 3 bases. CDR3 nucleotide sequence: TGTGCCAGTAGTACAAGACAGGGCTACGAGCAGTACTTC. The encoded protein is CASSTRQGYEQYF.

This chain uses TRBV7-2 with TRBJ2-7; TRBD1 agrees at 7 bases. The CDR3 is 14 residues long. V shed 4 bases, J shed 2 bases, and the junction held 5 bases outside the gene matches. Germline V gene data show CDR1 as SGHTA and CDR2 as FQGNSA. The CDR3: CASSWRRGPYEQYF. The CDR3 coding sequence is TGTGCCAGCAGCTGGCGAAGGGGGCCCTACGAGCAGTACTTC.